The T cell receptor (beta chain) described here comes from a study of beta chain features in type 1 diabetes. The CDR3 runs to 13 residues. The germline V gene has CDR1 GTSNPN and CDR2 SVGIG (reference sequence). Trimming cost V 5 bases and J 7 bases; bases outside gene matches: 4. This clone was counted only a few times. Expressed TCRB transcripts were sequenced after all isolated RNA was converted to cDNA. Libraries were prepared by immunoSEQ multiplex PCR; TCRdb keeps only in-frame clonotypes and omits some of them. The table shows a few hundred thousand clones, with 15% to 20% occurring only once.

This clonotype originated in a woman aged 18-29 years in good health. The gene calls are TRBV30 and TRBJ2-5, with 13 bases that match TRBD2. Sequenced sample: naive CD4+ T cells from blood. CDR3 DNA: TGTGCCTGGGCTACTAGCGGGAGGGGGACCCAGTACTTC. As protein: CAWATSGRGTQYF.